This is a list of T cell receptor beta chains from one sample in a study of T cell changes during pregnancy in multiple sclerosis. Profiled with immunoSEQ multiplex PCR; TCRdb holds only in-frame clones, not every one. The sample contains 78,000 or so clones, around 92% of which appear only once. Sequencing was performed on peripheral blood, taken before pregnancy. The receptors stem from a female donor with multiple sclerosis, enrolled in a pregnancy study. The CDR3 runs from the conserved cysteine through the conserved F or W. D genes are given only for firm matches. Clone size, where shown, is once, few, many, or a class for clones that have expanded.

j_call clone_size v_call d_call cdr3_aa cdr3_nt
TRBJ2-5 . TRBV5-1 TRBD2 CASSPAGVQETQYF TGCGCCAGCAGCCCAGCGGGGGTCCAAGAGACCCAGTACTTC
TRBJ2-1 . TRBV7-2 TRBD2 CASSFGGGAKEQFF TGTGCCAGCAGCTTTGGCGGGGGGGCCAAGGAGCAGTTCTTC
TRBJ1-1 . TRBV6-6 . CASQTRDNNPNTEAFF TGTGCCAGCCAGACCCGGGACAACAATCCGAACACTGAAGCTTTCTTT
TRBJ2-3 . TRBV9 TRBD2 CASSHGGASTDTQYF TGTGCCAGCAGCCACGGGGGGGCCAGCACAGATACGCAGTATTTT
TRBJ1-2 . TRBV4-1 . CASSPSIRNYGYTF TGCGCCAGCAGCCCTAGTATCCGAAACTATGGCTACACCTTC
TRBJ1-4 . TRBV5-1 . CASSERPGAREKLFF TGCGCCAGCAGCGAGAGACCAGGGGCGCGGGAAAAACTGTTTTTT
TRBJ2-1 . TRBV7-9 TRBD2 CASSITSGGANEQFF TGTGCCAGCAGCATCACTAGCGGGGGGGCAAATGAGCAGTTCTTC
TRBJ1-1 . TRBV2 . CASLRAGGKDTEAFF TGTGCCAGCCTCCGAGCGGGGGGAAAGGACACTGAAGCTTTCTTT
TRBJ2-1 . TRBV7-9 . CASSTSLGQFF TGTGCCAGCAGCACAAGTCTAGGGCAGTTCTTC
TRBJ2-3 . TRBV5-1 TRBD1 CASSQQGTDTQYF TGCGCCAGCAGTCAACAGGGGACAGATACGCAGTATTTT
TRBJ2-2 . TRBV27 . CASSLGIYSGLQDTGELFF TGTGCCAGCAGTTTGGGCATCTATTCGGGACTCCAGGACACCGGGGAGCTGTTTTTT
TRBJ2-3 . TRBV11-3 TRBD2 CASSQGGRGTQYF TGTGCCAGCAGCCAGGGTGGGAGGGGTACGCAGTATTTT
TRBJ1-2 few TRBV27 TRBD1 CASSLRPGTGGDGYTF TGTGCCAGCAGTTTACGGCCCGGGACAGGGGGCGATGGCTACACCTTC
TRBJ1-1 . TRBV15 . CATSRVGGRTEAFF TGTGCCACCAGCAGAGTCGGGGGGCGGACTGAAGCTTTCTTT
TRBJ2-2 . TRBV7-2 TRBD1 CASSPTNRGPVGELFF TGTGCCAGCAGCCCAACCAACAGGGGTCCGGTCGGGGAGCTGTTTTTT
TRBJ2-1 once TRBV27 . CASRGGDSSYNEQFF TGTGCCAGCCGGGGGGGGGACAGCTCCTACAATGAGCAGTTCTTC
TRBJ2-7 . TRBV7-2 . CASSTGPYEQYF TGTGCCAGCAGTACAGGGCCCTACGAGCAGTACTTC
TRBJ2-7 . TRBV19 TRBD1 CASSSGTGGFEQYF TGTGCCAGTAGTAGTGGGACAGGGGGCTTCGAGCAGTACTTC
TRBJ1-1 . TRBV7-6 . CASSLGPTGGNTEAFF TGTGCCAGCAGCTTAGGGCCAACGGGAGGGAACACTGAAGCTTTCTTT
TRBJ2-3 . TRBV13 TRBD2 CASSFGTSGGGGVDTQYF TGTGCCAGCAGCTTTGGGACTAGCGGGGGGGGCGGAGTGGATACGCAGTATTTT
TRBJ2-2 . TRBV7-6 TRBD2 CASSLRLAGGPNTGELFF TGTGCCAGCAGCTTAAGACTAGCGGGGGGTCCGAACACCGGGGAGCTGTTTTTT
TRBJ1-2 . TRBV29-1 TRBD1 CSVVEGGRYGYTF TGCAGCGTTGTTGAAGGGGGCAGGTATGGCTACACCTTC
TRBJ2-1 . TRBV7-9 . CASSLDGGGPWDEQFF TGTGCCAGCAGCTTAGATGGGGGGGGCCCTTGGGATGAGCAGTTCTTC
TRBJ1-1 . TRBV6-6 . CASSSGLTTEAFF TGTGCCAGCAGTTCTGGACTGACTACTGAAGCTTTCTTT
TRBJ2-1 . TRBV11-2 . CASSNGGNEQFF TGTGCCAGCAGTAACGGGGGCAATGAGCAGTTCTTC
TRBJ2-3 . TRBV7-9 TRBD2 CASSSLAGARGTYTQYF TGTGCCAGCAGCTCCTTAGCGGGGGCGCGTGGGACCTATACGCAGTATTTT
TRBJ2-1 once TRBV19 . CASSKTGATRDNEQFF TGTGCCAGTAGCAAAACCGGCGCAACCCGGGACAATGAGCAGTTCTTC
TRBJ2-7 . TRBV5-1 . CASTLGGTGSYEQYF TGCGCCAGCACCCTGGGGGGGACAGGCTCCTACGAGCAGTACTTC
TRBJ1-1 . TRBV9 . CASSVGWGENAAEAFF TGTGCCAGCAGCGTAGGGTGGGGCGAAAACGCCGCTGAAGCTTTCTTT
TRBJ2-1 . TRBV5-1 TRBD2 CASSFGAGGFNEQFF TGCGCCAGCAGCTTTGGAGCGGGGGGCTTCAATGAGCAGTTCTTC
TRBJ1-2 . TRBV21-1 . CASSPMEGTGAFYGYTF TGTGCCAGCAGCCCAATGGAGGGGACAGGGGCATTCTATGGCTACACCTTC
TRBJ2-7 . TRBV5-1 . CASSLGLLTYEQYF TGCGCCAGCAGCTTGGGGCTCTTAACCTACGAGCAGTACTTC
TRBJ2-7 . TRBV13 . CASSSIGHPYEQYF TGTGCCAGCAGCTCCATTGGACATCCATACGAGCAGTACTTC
TRBJ1-1 . TRBV5-1 . CASSLRRDTEAFF TGCGCCAGCAGCCTACGGAGGGACACTGAAGCTTTCTTT
TRBJ2-2 . TRBV19 TRBD2 CASSSLAGGTGELFF TGTGCCAGTAGTTCACTAGCGGGGGGCACCGGGGAGCTGTTTTTT
TRBJ2-5 . TRBV7-9 . CASSLLPGKETQYF TGTGCCAGCAGCTTACTGCCCGGTAAAGAGACCCAGTACTTC
TRBJ1-5 . TRBV23-1 TRBD1 CASHRRDRVRQPQHF TGCGCCAGCCACCGGCGGGACAGGGTACGGCAGCCCCAGCATTTT
TRBJ2-5 . TRBV5-6 TRBD2 CASSYAGGGETQYF TGTGCCAGCAGCTATGCGGGGGGGGGAGAGACCCAGTACTTC
TRBJ1-1 . TRBV7-8 . CASSPWEGSLNTEAFF TGTGCCAGCAGCCCCTGGGAGGGTAGCCTGAACACTGAAGCTTTCTTT
TRBJ2-5 once TRBV6-5 TRBD2 CASSSGLDFFETQYF TGTGCCAGCAGTTCCGGACTAGACTTTTTTGAGACCCAGTACTTC
TRBJ1-2 once TRBV6-1 . CATPGSTNYGYTF TGTGCCACTCCCGGGTCCACTAACTATGGCTACACCTTC
TRBJ2-5 once TRBV9 TRBD2 CASSVDSGGPRETQYF TGTGCCAGCAGCGTAGATAGCGGGGGCCCCCGCGAGACCCAGTACTTC
TRBJ2-7 . TRBV6-5 TRBD2 CASSPRGGSSYEQYF TGTGCCAGCAGCCCGCGGGGGGGAAGCTCCTACGAGCAGTACTTC